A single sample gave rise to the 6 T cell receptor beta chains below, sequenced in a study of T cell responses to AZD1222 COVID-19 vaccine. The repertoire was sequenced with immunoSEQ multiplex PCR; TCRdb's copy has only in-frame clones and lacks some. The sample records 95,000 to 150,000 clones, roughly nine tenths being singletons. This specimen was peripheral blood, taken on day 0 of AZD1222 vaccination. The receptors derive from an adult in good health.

The CDR3 loop reads CASSGATNTGELFF. The CDR3 DNA is TGTGCCAGCAGTGGAGCCACAAACACCGGGGAGCTGTTTTTT. This rearrangement joins TRBV2 to TRBJ2-2; D uncertain. Germline CDR1 SNHLY, CDR2 FYNNEI. The length of the CDR3 is 14 residues. V lost 4 bases, J lost 2 bases, and 8 bases lay in between. Supplemented by reference TRBV2 and TRBJ2-2, the full variable domain reads EPEVTQTPSHQVTQMGQEVILRCVPISNHLYFYWYRQILGQKVEFLVSFYNNEISEKSEIFDDQFSVERPDGSNFTLKIRSTKLEDSAMYFCASSGATNTGELFFGEGSRLTVL.

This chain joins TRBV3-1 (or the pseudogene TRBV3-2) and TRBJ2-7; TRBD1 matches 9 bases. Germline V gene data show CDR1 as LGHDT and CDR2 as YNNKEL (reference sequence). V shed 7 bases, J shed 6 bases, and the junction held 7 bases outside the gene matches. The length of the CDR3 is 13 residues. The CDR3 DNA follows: TGTGCCAGCACACGACAGGGGGATGGCGAGCAGTACTTC. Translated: CASTRQGDGEQYF.

The CDR3 coding sequence is TGTGCCAGTAGTACCTCTCGGGCTGAAGCTTTCTTT. It codes for CASSTSRAEAFF. The chain uses TRBV19 and TRBJ1-1; D is undetermined. The V end was cut by 4 bases, the J end by 6 bases, with 9 bases between. Germline CDR1 and CDR2: LNHDA and SQIVND (reference sequence). The length of the CDR3 is 12 residues.

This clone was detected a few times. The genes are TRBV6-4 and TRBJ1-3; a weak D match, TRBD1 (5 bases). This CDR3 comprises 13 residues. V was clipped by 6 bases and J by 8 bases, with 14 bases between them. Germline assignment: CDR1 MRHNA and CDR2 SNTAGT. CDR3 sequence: CASSVDLGDTIYF. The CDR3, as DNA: TGTGCCAGCAGCGTCGACCTGGGGGACACCATATATTTT.

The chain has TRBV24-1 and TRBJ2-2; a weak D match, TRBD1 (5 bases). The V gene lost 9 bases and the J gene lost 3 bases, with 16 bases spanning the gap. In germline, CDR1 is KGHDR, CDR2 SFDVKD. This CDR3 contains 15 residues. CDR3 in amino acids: CATSQAVTYTGELFF. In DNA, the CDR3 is TGTGCCACCTCACAGGCCGTTACCTACACCGGGGAGCTGTTTTTT.

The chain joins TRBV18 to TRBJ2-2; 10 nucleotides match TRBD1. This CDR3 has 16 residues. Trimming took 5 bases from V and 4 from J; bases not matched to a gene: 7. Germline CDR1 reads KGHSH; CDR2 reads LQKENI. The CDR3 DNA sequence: TGTGCCAGCTCAACTTCGACAGGGGGCTTCACCGGGGAGCTGTTTTTT. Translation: CASSTSTGGFTGELFF.